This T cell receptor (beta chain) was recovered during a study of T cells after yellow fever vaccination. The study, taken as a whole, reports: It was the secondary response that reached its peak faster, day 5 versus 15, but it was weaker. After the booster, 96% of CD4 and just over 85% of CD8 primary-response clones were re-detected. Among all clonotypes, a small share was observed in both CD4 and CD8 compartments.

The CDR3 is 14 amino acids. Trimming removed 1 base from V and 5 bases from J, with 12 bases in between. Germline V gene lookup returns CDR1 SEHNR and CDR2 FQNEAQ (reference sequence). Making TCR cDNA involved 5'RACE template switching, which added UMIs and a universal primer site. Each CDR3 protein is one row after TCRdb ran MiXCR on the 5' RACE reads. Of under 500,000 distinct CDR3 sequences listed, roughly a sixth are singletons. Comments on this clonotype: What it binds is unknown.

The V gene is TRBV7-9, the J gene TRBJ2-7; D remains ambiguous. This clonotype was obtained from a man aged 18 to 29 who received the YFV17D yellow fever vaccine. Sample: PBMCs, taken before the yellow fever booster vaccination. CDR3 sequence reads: CASSLVETHNEQYF. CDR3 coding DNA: TGTGCCAGCAGCTTAGTGGAGACTCATAACGAGCAGTACTTC.